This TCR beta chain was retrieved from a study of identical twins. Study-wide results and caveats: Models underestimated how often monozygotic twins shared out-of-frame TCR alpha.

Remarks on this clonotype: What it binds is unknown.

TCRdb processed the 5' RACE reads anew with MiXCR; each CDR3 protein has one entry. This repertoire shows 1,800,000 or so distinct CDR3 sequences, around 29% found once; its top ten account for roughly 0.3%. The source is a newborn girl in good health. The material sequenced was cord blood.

The CDR3 sequence: CASSYDWDGVISSYEQYF. Here the CDR3 DNA reads TGTGCCAGCAGTTACGATTGGGACGGGGTTATCAGCTCCTACGAGCAGTACTTC. The V gene is TRBV6-5, the J gene TRBJ2-7; D is tentatively TRBD1 or TRBD2 (5 bases each). The CDR3 is 18 amino acids. Germline CDR1 reads MNHEY; CDR2 reads SVGAGI. Trimming left V 2 bases short and J 0 bases short, with 20 bases between.